This record looks at one T cell receptor (beta chain) sequence and its context. V was pared by 2 bases and J by 1 base, with 9 bases between. The CDR3 has 14 amino acids. CDR1 is SNHLY and CDR2 is FYNNEI in the germline V gene. Each CDR3 protein gets one entry after TCRdb re-called the reads with MiXCR. The data show some 89,000 distinct CDR3 sequences, 30% to 35% seen once. These data come from a study of type 1 regulatory T cells. Study details: An in vitro protocol generated T-allo10, a Tr1-enriched, alloantigen-specific CD4 T cell product.

This clonotype originated in a human donor in good health. The chain combines TRBV2 with TRBJ2-7; D unclear. The sample comprised CD4+ T cells, either the whole sample or a sorted fraction (not recorded which). CDR3 residues: CASSELVDSYEQYF. The CDR3 DNA is TGTGCCAGCAGTGAACTAGTGGATTCCTACGAGCAGTACTTC.